These 31 T cell receptor beta chains were sequenced from one sample in a study of beta chain features in type 1 diabetes. Every bit of the isolated RNA underwent reverse transcription, so sequencing read expressed TCRB transcripts. Assay: immunoSEQ multiplex PCR; the TCRdb copy retains only in-frame clones and omits some. The sample consists of some 270,000 clones, around 7.8% of them appearing once. The source material was central memory CD4+ T cells from blood. These receptors were collected from a woman aged 18-35 years in good health.

This clone has at least ten counts. This chain links TRBV14 with TRBJ1-4; unclear D gene. This CDR3 region has 11 residues. Per the germline V gene, CDR1 is SGHDN and CDR2 is FVKESK. The V and J ends lost 1 base and 10 bases respectively, with 4 bases between them. The CDR3 DNA is TGTGCCAGCAGCCAAGCGAGAAAACTGTTTTTT. Its protein product is CASSQARKLFF. The full variable domain, its missing parts supplied by reference TRBV14 and TRBJ1-4, is EAGVTQFPSHSVIEKGQTVTLRCDPISGHDNLYWYRRVMGKEIKFLLHFVKESKQDESGMPNNRFLAERTGGTYSTLKVQPAELEDSGVYFCASSQARKLFFGSGTQLSVL.

This CDR3 reads CSVRGGMNTEAFF. CDR3 sequence (DNA): TGCAGCGTTAGGGGAGGAATGAACACTGAAGCTTTCTTT. The gene calls are TRBV29-1 and TRBJ1-1; D is possibly TRBD1 (5 bases). The CDR3 runs to 13 residues. The V gene's germline CDR1 is SQVTM and CDR2 ANQGSEA. V lost 5 bases, J lost 0 bases, and 10 bases lay in between.

V is TRBV4-1 and J is TRBJ1-6, with D maybe TRBD1 (6 bases). Germline-derived CDR1 and CDR2 are MGHRA and YSYEKL. This CDR3 has 17 residues. Trimming removed 2 bases at V and 7 bases at J, with 18 bases between. Here the CDR3 DNA reads TGCGCCAGCAGCCAAACTCTACAGGGCCTCGAAAATTCACCCCTCCACTTT. Translating gives CASSQTLQGLENSPLHF.

This rearrangement joins TRBV29-1 to TRBJ2-7, with 10 bases aligning to TRBD2. The CDR3 is 17 residues long. Germline assignment: CDR1 SQVTM and CDR2 ANQGSEA. The J segment lost 2 bases and the V segment lost 4 bases, leaving 14 bases of the junction unmatched. CDR3 protein: CSVGNVASGSHTYEQYF. The CDR3 DNA sequence: TGCAGCGTTGGCAATGTTGCTAGCGGGAGTCATACCTACGAGCAGTACTTC.

This clone has more than one count but fewer than ten. The chain recombines TRBV18 with TRBJ2-7, with D tentatively TRBD1 or TRBD2 (5 bases each). V was cut by 4 bases and J by 7 bases, with 17 bases left in between. The CDR3 consists of 14 residues. Germline CDR1 KGHSH, CDR2 LQKENI. The CDR3 coding sequence is TGTGCCAGCTCACTACAAGGGACGGGTGGTGAGCAGTACTTC. Translated: CASSLQGTGGEQYF.

CDR3 sequence (DNA): TGTGCCAGCAGCTCCCGGGAGGGTAATAGTTCACCCCTCCACTTT. Its translation is CASSSREGNSSPLHF. This chain links TRBV7-8 with TRBJ1-6; D remains unclear. The length of the CDR3 is 15 residues. The ends were cut back, 4 bases at V and 9 bases at J, with 16 bases in the middle. Germline CDR1 and CDR2: SGHVS and FQNEAQ.

This clone was counted at least ten times. The chain joins TRBV5-4 to TRBJ2-1; D unresolved. The CDR3 contains 12 residues. The V gene lost 4 bases and the J gene lost 8 bases, with 10 bases spanning the gap. Germline CDR1 and CDR2: SGHNT and YYREEE (reference sequence). For the CDR3, the DNA is TGTGCCAGCAGCGCCTCGATGGATGAGCAGTTCTTC. Its translation is CASSASMDEQFF.

This clone was observed a handful of times. As DNA, the CDR3 is TGTGCCAGCAGCTTAGAGTGGGGACGGGAGAACACCGGGGAGCTGTTTTTT. Translating gives CASSLEWGRENTGELFF. V is TRBV7-2 and J is TRBJ2-2; tentatively, D is TRBD1 or TRBD2 (5 bases each). Trimming took off 1 base at V and 1 base at J, with 13 bases between the two ends. Germline V lookup: CDR1 SGHTA, CDR2 FQGNSA. The CDR3 covers 17 residues.

The chain carries TRBV29-1 and TRBJ2-2; a possible D gene is TRBD1 (5 bases). Between the trimmed V and J ends, which lost 4 bases and 6 bases, there was a span of 9 bases. Germline-derived CDR1 and CDR2 are SQVTM and ANQGSEA. The CDR3 covers 12 residues. CDR3 amino acids: CSVAGSPGELFF. The CDR3, as DNA: TGCAGCGTTGCAGGGTCTCCCGGGGAGCTGTTTTTT.

This clone showed up just a few times. The chain carries TRBV7-2 and TRBJ1-1; no definite D call. V lost 6 bases, J lost 8 bases, and 19 bases lay in between. The CDR3 extends over 14 amino acids. From germline, CDR1 is SGHTA and CDR2 FQGNSA. The CDR3 loop reads CASSPTQAQKEAFF. The DNA of the CDR3 is TGTGCCAGCAGTCCTACGCAGGCCCAAAAAGAAGCTTTCTTT.

This clone was observed a few times. The chain has TRBV10-3 and TRBJ1-2; weak D call: TRBD1 (5 bases). The germline gives CDR1 ENHRY, CDR2 SYGVKD. With 3 bases removed from V and 5 bases from J, the gap between germline ends came to 13 bases. The CDR3 is 14 amino acids. The DNA for the CDR3 is TGTGCCATCAGTGATCGGACAAGACCGTATGGCTACACCTTC. Its protein is CAISDRTRPYGYTF.

A note on this clone: The identical CDR3 is also encoded by other nucleotide sequences in the sample. The CDR3 region is CASSPGQNYGYTF. The CDR3 DNA follows: TGTGCCAGCTCACCGGGACAGAACTATGGCTACACCTTC. The rearrangement uses TRBV18 and TRBJ1-2, with 7 bases lining up with TRBD1. Germline assignment: CDR1 KGHSH and CDR2 LQKENI. V shed 3 bases, J shed 2 bases, and the junction held 0 bases outside the gene matches. This CDR3 region has 13 residues.

V gene TRBV6-5 combines with J gene TRBJ2-1; 9 nucleotides match TRBD2. Germline V gene data show CDR1 as MNHEY and CDR2 as SVGAGI. This CDR3 region has 14 residues. The J segment lost 2 bases and the V segment lost 6 bases, leaving 2 bases of the junction unmatched. CDR3 sequence (DNA): TGTGCCAGCAGGGTAGCGGGAGCCTACAATGAGCAGTTCTTC. It is translated as CASRVAGAYNEQFF.

This clone was recorded a few times. The V and J genes are TRBV7-2 and TRBJ2-3, with unresolved D. The CDR3 sequence is 15 residues long. CDR1 and CDR2 from the germline V gene are SGHTA and FQGNSA. V was trimmed by 5 bases and J by 5 bases, leaving 17 bases between them. The CDR3 DNA reads TGTGCCAGCAGCGGAACGGCGGTGATAAGAGATACGCAGTATTTT. Protein: CASSGTAVIRDTQYF.

This clone was found a few times. The chain couples TRBV5-4 to TRBJ2-5, with 10 bases identical to TRBD2. V shed 3 bases and J 5 bases; nucleotides not matched to a gene: 4. Per the germline V gene, CDR1 is SGHNT and CDR2 is YYREEE (reference sequence). The CDR3 covers 14 residues. CDR3 residues: CASSSSGSTETQYF. The CDR3 DNA is TGTGCCAGCAGCTCTAGCGGGAGTACCGAGACCCAGTACTTC.

V and J are TRBV7-2 and TRBJ2-1; possible D gene TRBD2, 5 bases. Germline CDR1 and CDR2: SGHTA and FQGNSA. The CDR3 spans 14 residues. V was clipped by 1 base and J by 9 bases, with 13 bases between them. The CDR3 coding sequence is TGTGCCAGCAGCTTAGGGACTTTGAAGAGTGAGCAGTTCTTC. Encoded protein: CASSLGTLKSEQFF.

This clone showed up just a few times. The V call is TRBV5-1, the J call TRBJ2-2; D is unresolved. V lost 5 bases, J lost 1 base, and 9 bases lay in between. This CDR3 is built from 14 residues. CDR1 and CDR2 from the germline V gene are SGHRS and YFSETQ. This CDR3 reads CASSSAMNTGELFF. The CDR3 bases are TGCGCCAGCAGTTCTGCAATGAACACCGGGGAGCTGTTTTTT.

This clone has just a few counts. This CDR3 is CASGLVRPHTIYF. DNA of the CDR3: TGTGCTAGTGGTTTGGTACGGCCCCACACCATATATTTT. This chain uses TRBV12-5 with TRBJ1-3, with D hard to call. V was trimmed by 0 bases and J by 8 bases, leaving 8 bases between them. Germline loops: CDR1 LGHNT, CDR2 FRNRAP. The CDR3 is made up of 13 amino acids.

There are a few counts of this clone. Within the sample, other DNA sequences also encode this same CDR3. The rearrangement links TRBV30 to TRBJ2-7, with TRBD2 matching over 11 bases. The CDR3 consists of 12 residues. V lost 6 bases and J lost 3; bases outside the gene matches: 1. The V gene's germline CDR1 is GTSNPN and CDR2 SVGIG (reference sequence). The DNA of the CDR3 is TGTGCCTGTCTAGCGGGAGGCTACGAGCAGTACTTC. As protein: CACLAGGYEQYF.

This chain uses TRBV29-1 with TRBJ2-5, with TRBD2 matching over 10 bases. This CDR3 spans 14 amino acids. From germline, CDR1 is SQVTM and CDR2 ANQGSEA. The ends lost 1 base at V and 3 bases at J; junction bases unmatched: 2. CDR3 nucleotides: TGCAGCGTTGAAGTAGCGGGGGGTGAAGAGACCCAGTACTTC. Residues: CSVEVAGGEETQYF. Full variable domain (missing parts from reference TRBV29-1 and TRBJ2-5): SAVISQKPSRDICQRGTSLTIQCQVDSQVTMMFWYRQQPGQSLTLIATANQGSEATYESGFVIDKFPISRPNLTFSTLTVSNMSPEDSSIYLCSVEVAGGEETQYFGPGTRLLVL.

The chain employs TRBV30 and TRBJ1-2, with D possibly TRBD1 on 5 matching bases. The CDR3 extends over 13 amino acids. Trimming removed 2 bases at V and 4 bases at J, with 11 bases between. Germline assignment: CDR1 GTSNPN and CDR2 SVGIG (reference sequence). In nucleotides, the CDR3 is TGTGCCTGGAGTTTCAGGAGGGGCTATGGCTACACCTTC. Translated: CAWSFRRGYGYTF.

In its sample, this clone was seen a few times. The chain carries TRBV4-3 and TRBJ1-2; D possibly corresponds to TRBD1 (5 bases). The CDR3 covers 14 residues. CDR1 and CDR2 (germline): LGHNA, YSLEER. Trimming left V 0 bases short and J 2 bases short, with 7 bases between. Here the CDR3 reads CASSQDRGNYGYTF. The DNA for the CDR3 is TGCGCCAGCAGCCAAGATCGGGGCAACTATGGCTACACCTTC.

This chain links TRBV6-1 with TRBJ2-7; 8 bases line up with TRBD1. Germline assignment: CDR1 MNHNS and CDR2 SASEGT. V shed 6 bases and J 2 bases; nucleotides not matched to a gene: 3. This CDR3 region has 13 residues. CDR3 region: CASSEDRAYEQYF. For the CDR3, the DNA is TGTGCCAGCAGCGAGGACAGGGCCTACGAGCAGTACTTC.

This rearrangement joins TRBV5-1 to TRBJ2-3; D ambiguous. The CDR3 consists of 11 residues. The V and J ends lost 7 bases and 5 bases respectively, with 8 bases between them. CDR1 and CDR2 (germline): SGHRS, YFSETQ. CDR3 sequence reads: CASHSGDTQYF. CDR3 sequence (DNA): TGCGCCAGCCATTCCGGAGATACGCAGTATTTT.

This clone came up many times. The J gene is TRBJ1-4, the V gene TRBV5-1; D ambiguous. Germline V gene sequence: CDR1 SGHRS, CDR2 YFSETQ. V was cut by 0 bases and J by 3 bases, with 9 bases left in between. The CDR3 has 15 amino acids. CDR3 nucleotides: TGCGCCAGCAGCTTGGAGGGTGGGCCTAATGAAAAACTGTTTTTT. This codes for CASSLEGGPNEKLFF.

The chain carries TRBV9 and TRBJ2-1; D is possibly TRBD1 or TRBD2 (5 bases each). Deletions cut 5 bases from V and 2 bases from J, with 14 bases between. Germline values: CDR1 SGDLS, CDR2 YYNGEE. The length of the CDR3 is 15 residues. CDR3 in amino acids: CASRAGTSTYNEQFF. The DNA for the CDR3 is TGTGCCAGCAGAGCCGGGACGAGTACCTACAATGAGCAGTTCTTC.

The chain combines TRBV27 with TRBJ2-1, with TRBD2 matching 10 bases. CDR1 is MNHEY and CDR2 is SMNVEV in the germline V gene (reference sequence). The CDR3 totals 18 residues. V lost 6 bases and J lost 9; bases outside the gene matches: 20. CDR3 amino acids: CASSPLGSGGLPRGEQFF. The CDR3 coding sequence is TGTGCCAGCAGCCCCCTGGGTAGCGGGGGGCTCCCTCGGGGTGAGCAGTTCTTC.

This clone was observed a handful of times. V usage is TRBV7-9 and J usage is TRBJ2-4; TRBD1 matches at 9 bases. The CDR3 length is 16 residues. Germline V gene sequence: CDR1 SEHNR, CDR2 FQNEAQ (reference sequence). Trimming cost V 5 bases and J 5 bases; bases outside gene matches: 10. The CDR3 coding sequence is TGTGCCAGCAGCCCCCGCCGGGACAGGGACCAAAACATTCAGTACTTC. Encoded protein: CASSPRRDRDQNIQYF.

The chain recombines TRBV27 with TRBJ1-4, with D tentatively TRBD1 (5 bases). This CDR3 has 14 residues. The V gene's germline CDR1 is MNHEY and CDR2 SMNVEV (reference sequence). Trimming cost V 5 bases and J 8 bases, with 15 bases left between them. This CDR3 reads CASSPGRGWEKLFF. For the CDR3, the DNA is TGTGCCAGCAGTCCAGGAAGGGGATGGGAAAAACTGTTTTTT.

This clone turned up a few times. This chain uses TRBV18 with TRBJ1-2; possibly TRBD1 for D (5 bases). V gave up 5 bases and J gave up 5 bases, with 12 bases separating them. Per the germline V gene, CDR1 is KGHSH and CDR2 is LQKENI. The CDR3 loop spans 13 amino acids. CDR3 coding DNA: TGTGCCAGCTCAACCGGGACGGGGTATGGCTACACCTTC. Amino acid sequence: CASSTGTGYGYTF.

Concerning this clone: The sample holds other DNA sequences that translate to the same CDR3. The chain carries TRBV7-6 and TRBJ2-2, with TRBD1 matching 8 bases. The CDR3 loop spans 15 amino acids. The junction had 2 bases not matched to a gene; V was cut back by 5 bases and J by 0 bases. Germline values: CDR1 SGHVS, CDR2 FNYEAQ. The CDR3 loop is CASSRTGTNTGELFF. The CDR3 nucleotides read TGTGCCAGCAGCAGGACAGGGACGAACACCGGGGAGCTGTTTTTT.